The clone carrying this T cell receptor (beta chain) was picked up one time. Its antigen is undetermined. TCRdb recomputed calls from the PCR reads with MiXCR, one row per CDR3 protein. The table includes about 97,000 distinct CDR3 sequences, roughly 26% detected once. Trimming took 1 base from V and 3 from J; bases not matched to a gene: 12. The CDR3 contains 17 residues. Per germline, CDR1 SGHNT and CDR2 YENEEA. This entry is derived from a study of molecular identifiers for immune sequencing clone quantification. Regarding the study as a whole: Barcodes shared by identical TCR molecules could lead to underestimated sizes of highly expanded clones. Spiked Jurkat TCR RNA from one cell was reportedly detectable among over 800,000 naive cells.

The chain has TRBV11-3 and TRBJ2-7; 7 positions match TRBD2. This receptor was identified in a human donor in good health. Some libraries in this study had Jurkat cell RNA spiked in. Sequencing input: naive CD8+ T cells from blood, with Jurkat cell RNA spiked in. Documented subset: FACS-sorted CD8+CD4-CCR7+CD45RA+ naive T cells. The CDR3 coding sequence is TGTGCCAGCAGCTTAGGGTGGGGACTACTAGAGCGCTACGAGCAGTACTTC. It specifies CASSLGWGLLERYEQYF. Drawing the rest from reference TRBV11-3 and TRBJ2-7, the complete variable domain is EAGVVQSPRYKIIEKKQPVAFWCNPISGHNTLYWYLQNLGQGPELLIRYENEEAVDDSQLPKDRFSAERLKGVDSTLKIQPAELGDSAVYLCASSLGWGLLERYEQYFGPGTRLTVT.